Listed here is a single TCR beta chain. Its specificity is unknown. These data belong to a study of graft-versus-host responses after intestinal transplantation. Here immunoSEQ multiplex PCR was the method, and the copy in TCRdb shows in-frame clones only, minus some. The table includes 90,000 to 150,000 clones, 85% to 95% detected once. The trim removed 4 bases at V and 4 bases at J, leaving 4 bases unmatched. The length of the CDR3 is 15 residues. CDR1 and CDR2 from the germline V gene are MNHEY and SMNVEV (reference sequence). The TCR comes from a human donor who received an intestinal transplant. This sample comprised unstimulated CD8+ T cells sorted from spleen or lymph node cells, obtained before intestinal transplant. V gene TRBV27 combines with J gene TRBJ2-1, with 10 bases that match TRBD2. The DNA of the CDR3 is TGTGCCAGCAGTTCAGAGCGGGAGGGTTACAATGAGCAGTTCTTC. This encodes CASSSEREGYNEQFF.